This TCR beta chain was captured by sequencing in a study of PD-1 blockade in classical Hodgkin lymphoma. Study as a whole: Patients were dosed intravenously with nivolumab at 3 mg/kg every 2 weeks.

Every one of the patients relapsed after autologous stem cell transplantation (brentuximab vedotin exposure was variable). The ends were cut back, 2 bases at V and 1 base at J, with 5 bases in the middle. Germline V gene sequence: CDR1 LNHDA, CDR2 SQIVND (reference sequence). The CDR3 length is 13 residues. Findings and limits, study-wide: Initiation of nivolumab under 1 year after ASCT led to exclusion of patients. Healthy donors were reported to have higher baseline TCR diversity than newly diagnosed patients.

A remark on this clone: The antigen is unknown.

Libraries were prepared by immunoSEQ multiplex PCR; TCRdb keeps only in-frame clonotypes and omits some of them. In the table there are some 6,800 clones, 86% of which are singletons. The receptor was derived from a human donor with classical Hodgkin lymphoma. This material consisted of peripheral blood mononuclear cells (PBMCs), taken before the second cycle of nivolumab. This chain uses TRBV19 with TRBJ1-1; D ambiguous. The CDR3 protein is CASSISANTEAFF. The CDR3, as DNA: TGTGCCAGTAGTATATCAGCGAACACTGAAGCTTTCTTT.